A selection of T cell receptor beta chains follows, all from one sample in a study of T cell responses to AZD1222 COVID-19 vaccine. Profiling relied on immunoSEQ multiplex PCR, and the TCRdb table lists in-frame clones only, not all of them. Here the sample spans 170,000 or so clones, around nine tenths being singletons. The input for sequencing was peripheral blood, taken on day 0 of AZD1222 vaccination. The receptors shown here come from an adult in good health. CDR3s include the opening cysteine and the closing phenylalanine or tryptophan. A D gene is named only where the DNA matches it firmly. Rows may omit the clone size; those that give it use once, few, many or a size class.

cdr3_aa	cdr3_nt	d_call	v_call	j_call	clone_size
CASRASGGAIFEEQFF	TGCGCCAGCAGAGCTAGCGGGGGGGCAATCTTCGAGGAGCAGTTCTTC	TRBD2	TRBV5-1	TRBJ2-1	-
CASSGGPEQFF	TGTGCCAGCAGCGGAGGGCCCGAGCAGTTCTTC	-	TRBV7-3	TRBJ2-1	-
CASSLAASSSYEQYF	TGTGCCAGCAGCTTAGCGGCGAGCAGCTCCTACGAGCAGTACTTC	-	TRBV7-2	TRBJ2-7	-
CASSVARGVESPLHF	TGTGCCAGCAGCGTAGCTCGAGGGGTAGAATCACCCCTCCACTTT	-	TRBV9	TRBJ1-6	-
CASSYRVLNNSPLHF	TGTGCCAGCAGTTACCGGGTTCTTAATAATTCACCCCTCCACTTT	-	TRBV6-5	TRBJ1-6	-
CASRGEEGYTF	TGTGCCAGCAGAGGGGAGGAGGGCTACACCTTC	-	TRBV7-3	TRBJ1-2	-
CASRERQENGYEQYF	TGTGCCAGCAGAGAGCGACAGGAGAACGGGTACGAGCAGTACTTC	-	TRBV11-2	TRBJ2-7	-
CASSLGLTYNEQFF	TGTGCCAGCAGCTTAGGACTAACATACAATGAGCAGTTCTTC	-	TRBV11-3	TRBJ2-1	-
CASSRDFGLQYF	TGTGCCAGCAGCCGGGACTTCGGTTTGCAGTACTTC	-	TRBV7-9	TRBJ2-7	once
CASSEAGNPPEKLFF	TGTGCCAGCAGTGAAGCGGGGAATCCGCCTGAAAAACTGTTTTTT	-	TRBV6-1	TRBJ1-4	-